Here is one TCR beta chain with its context. This CDR3 has 15 amino acids. Trimming shortened V by 5 bases and J by 5 bases, and 16 bases separated the two germline ends. Germline-derived CDR1 and CDR2 are SGHAT and FQNNGV. This entry comes from a study of early T cells in non-severe SARS-CoV-2 infection. Study as a whole: With bulk RNA from unsorted whole blood as input, sequencing yielded unpaired chains.

Molecules of cDNA were individually given unique molecular identifiers that were attached to them. TCRdb itself ran the 5' RACE reads through MiXCR, one entry per CDR3 protein. The repertoire consists of 100,000 to 150,000 distinct CDR3 sequences, with 14% to 15% occurring once and the leading ten covering less than 25%. The chain joins TRBV11-2 to TRBJ1-5; D possibly corresponds to TRBD1 (5 bases). Material: whole blood. This sequence was found in an adult who was a healthcare worker with PCR-confirmed SARS-CoV-2 infection or an uninfected control (not recorded which). DNA of the CDR3: TGTGCCAGCAGCCCGGGGGAGTGGCAGGATCAGCCCCAGCATTTT. This sequence encodes CASSPGEWQDQPQHF.